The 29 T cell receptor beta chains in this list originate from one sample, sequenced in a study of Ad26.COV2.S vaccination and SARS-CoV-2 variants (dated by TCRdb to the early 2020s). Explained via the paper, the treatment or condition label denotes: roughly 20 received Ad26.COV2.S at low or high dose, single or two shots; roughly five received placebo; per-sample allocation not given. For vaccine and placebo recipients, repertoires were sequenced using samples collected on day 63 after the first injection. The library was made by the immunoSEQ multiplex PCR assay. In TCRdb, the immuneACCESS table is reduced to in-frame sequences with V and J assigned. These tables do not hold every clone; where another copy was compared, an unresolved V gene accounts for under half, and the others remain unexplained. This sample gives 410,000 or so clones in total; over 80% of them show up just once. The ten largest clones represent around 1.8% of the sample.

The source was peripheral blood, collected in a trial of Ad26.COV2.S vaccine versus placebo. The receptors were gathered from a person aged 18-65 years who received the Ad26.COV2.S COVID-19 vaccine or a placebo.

CDR3: CASSILAGGRPDTQYF. CDR3 nucleotides: TGCGCCAGCAGCATACTAGCGGGGGGGCGCCCGGATACGCAGTATTTT. The chain uses TRBV5-1 and TRBJ2-3; TRBD2 matches 13 bases. J lost 6 bases, V lost 4 bases, and 8 bases had no gene match. The germline V gene encodes CDR1 SGHRS and CDR2 YFSETQ. The CDR3 runs to 16 residues.

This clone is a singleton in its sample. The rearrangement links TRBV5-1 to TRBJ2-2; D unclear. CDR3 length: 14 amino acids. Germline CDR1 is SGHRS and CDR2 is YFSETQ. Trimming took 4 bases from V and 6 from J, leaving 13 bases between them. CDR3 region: CASSTQTRAGELFF. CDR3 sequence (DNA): TGCGCCAGCAGCACCCAGACACGGGCCGGGGAGCTGTTTTTT.

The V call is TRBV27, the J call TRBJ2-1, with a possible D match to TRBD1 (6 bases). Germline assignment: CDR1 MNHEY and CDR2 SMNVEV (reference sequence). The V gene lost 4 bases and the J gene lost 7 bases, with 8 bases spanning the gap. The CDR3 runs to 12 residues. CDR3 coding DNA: TGTGCCAGCAGTTGGGGGCCAAATGAGCAGTTCTTC. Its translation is CASSWGPNEQFF.

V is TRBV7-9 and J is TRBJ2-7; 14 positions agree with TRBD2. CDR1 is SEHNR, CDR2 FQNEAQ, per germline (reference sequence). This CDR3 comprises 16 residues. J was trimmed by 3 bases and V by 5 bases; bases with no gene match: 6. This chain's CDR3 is CASSPRLAGGVYEQYF. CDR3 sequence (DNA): TGTGCCAGCAGCCCCCGACTAGCGGGGGGGGTCTACGAGCAGTACTTC.

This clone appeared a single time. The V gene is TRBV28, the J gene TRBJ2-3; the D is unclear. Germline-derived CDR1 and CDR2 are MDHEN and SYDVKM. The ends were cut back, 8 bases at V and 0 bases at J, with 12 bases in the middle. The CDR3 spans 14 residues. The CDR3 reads CASGSFPSTDTQYF. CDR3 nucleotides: TGTGCCAGCGGTTCCTTTCCGAGCACAGATACGCAGTATTTT.

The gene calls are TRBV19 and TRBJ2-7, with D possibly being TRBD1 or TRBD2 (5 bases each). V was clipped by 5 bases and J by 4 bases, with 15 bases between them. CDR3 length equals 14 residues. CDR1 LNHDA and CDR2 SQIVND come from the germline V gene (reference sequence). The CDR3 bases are TGTGCCAGTAGTTTATATTGGGGGAGTTACGAGCAGTACTTC. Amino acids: CASSLYWGSYEQYF.

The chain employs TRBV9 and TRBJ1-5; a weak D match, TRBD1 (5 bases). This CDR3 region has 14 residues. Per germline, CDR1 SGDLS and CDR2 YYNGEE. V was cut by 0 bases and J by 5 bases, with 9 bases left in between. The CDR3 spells CASSVGEGHQPQHF. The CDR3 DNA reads TGTGCCAGCAGCGTAGGGGAGGGGCATCAGCCCCAGCATTTT.

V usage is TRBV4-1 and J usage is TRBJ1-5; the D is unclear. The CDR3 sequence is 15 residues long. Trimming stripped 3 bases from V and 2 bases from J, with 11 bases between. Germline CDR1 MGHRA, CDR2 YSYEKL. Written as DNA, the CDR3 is TGCGCCAGCAGCCAGGAGGTTTCGGGCAATCAGCCCCAGCATTTT. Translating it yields CASSQEVSGNQPQHF.

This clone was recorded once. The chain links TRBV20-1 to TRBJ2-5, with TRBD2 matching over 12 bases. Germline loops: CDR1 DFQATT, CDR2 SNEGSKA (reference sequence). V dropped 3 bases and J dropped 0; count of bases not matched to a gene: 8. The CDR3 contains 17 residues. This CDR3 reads CSASPPSGGEYQETQYF. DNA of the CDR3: TGCAGTGCTAGTCCTCCTAGCGGGGGGGAGTACCAAGAGACCCAGTACTTC.

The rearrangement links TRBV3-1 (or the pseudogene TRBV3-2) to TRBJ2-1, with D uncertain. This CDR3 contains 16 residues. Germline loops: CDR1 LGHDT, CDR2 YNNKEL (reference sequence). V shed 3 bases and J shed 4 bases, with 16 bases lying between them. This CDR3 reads CASSHSVVRPYNEQFF. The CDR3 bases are TGTGCCAGCAGCCACAGTGTAGTTCGCCCTTACAATGAGCAGTTCTTC.

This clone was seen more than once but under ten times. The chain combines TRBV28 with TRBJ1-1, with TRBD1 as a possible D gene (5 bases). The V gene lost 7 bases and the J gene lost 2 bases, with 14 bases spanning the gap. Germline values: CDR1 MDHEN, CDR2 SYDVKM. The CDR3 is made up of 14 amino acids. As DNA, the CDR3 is TGTGCCAGCACCCTGACAGAAACTAACACTGAAGCTTTCTTT. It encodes CASTLTETNTEAFF.

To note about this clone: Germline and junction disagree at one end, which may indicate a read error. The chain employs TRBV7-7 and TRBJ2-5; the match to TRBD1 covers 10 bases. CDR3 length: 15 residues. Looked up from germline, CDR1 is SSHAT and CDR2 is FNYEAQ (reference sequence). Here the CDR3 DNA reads TGTGCTAGCAGACCGGGACAGGGGATTGTAGAGACCCAGTACTTC. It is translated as CASRPGQGIVETQYF.

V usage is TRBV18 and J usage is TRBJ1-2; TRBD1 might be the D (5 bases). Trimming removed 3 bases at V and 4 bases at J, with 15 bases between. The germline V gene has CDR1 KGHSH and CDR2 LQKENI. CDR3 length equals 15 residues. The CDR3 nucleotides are TGTGCCAGCTCACCGCCTGGACACTTGCTCTATGGCTACACCTTC. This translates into CASSPPGHLLYGYTF.

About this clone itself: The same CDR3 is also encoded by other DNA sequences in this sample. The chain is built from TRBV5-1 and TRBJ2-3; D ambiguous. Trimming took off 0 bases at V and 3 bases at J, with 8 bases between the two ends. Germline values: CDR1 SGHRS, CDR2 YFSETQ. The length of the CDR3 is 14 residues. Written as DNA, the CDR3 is TGCGCCAGCAGCTTGGGAGCGTCGACAGATACGCAGTATTTT. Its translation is CASSLGASTDTQYF.

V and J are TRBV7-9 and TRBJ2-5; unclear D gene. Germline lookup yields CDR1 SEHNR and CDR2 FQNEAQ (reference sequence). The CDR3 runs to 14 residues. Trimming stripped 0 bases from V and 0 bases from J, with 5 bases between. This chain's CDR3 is CASSLALNQETQYF. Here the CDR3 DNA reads TGTGCCAGCAGCTTAGCTTTGAACCAAGAGACCCAGTACTTC.

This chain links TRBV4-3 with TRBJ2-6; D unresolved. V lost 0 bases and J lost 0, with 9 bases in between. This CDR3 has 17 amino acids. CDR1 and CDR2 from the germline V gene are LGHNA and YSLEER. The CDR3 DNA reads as TGCGCCAGCAGCCAAGATTCCCGATACTCTGGGGCCAACGTCCTGACTTTC. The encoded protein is CASSQDSRYSGANVLTF.

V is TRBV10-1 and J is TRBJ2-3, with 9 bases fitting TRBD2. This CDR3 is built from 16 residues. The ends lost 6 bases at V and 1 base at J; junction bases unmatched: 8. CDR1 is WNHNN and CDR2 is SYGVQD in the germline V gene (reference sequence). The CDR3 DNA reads TGCGCCAGCAGCGACGGGATAGCGGGGGGCACAGATACGCAGTATTTT. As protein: CASSDGIAGGTDTQYF.

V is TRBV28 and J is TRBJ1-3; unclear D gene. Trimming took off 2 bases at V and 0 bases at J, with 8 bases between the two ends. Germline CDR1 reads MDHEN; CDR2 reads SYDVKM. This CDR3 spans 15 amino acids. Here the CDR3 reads CASSLVGSSGNTIYF. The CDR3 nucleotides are TGTGCCAGCAGTTTAGTAGGGAGCTCTGGAAACACCATATATTTT.

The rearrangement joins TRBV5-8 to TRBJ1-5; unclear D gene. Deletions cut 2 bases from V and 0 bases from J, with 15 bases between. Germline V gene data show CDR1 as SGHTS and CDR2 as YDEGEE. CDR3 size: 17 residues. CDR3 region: CASSLNVRSLSNQPQHF. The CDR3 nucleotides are TGTGCCAGCAGCTTAAACGTTAGGAGCCTTAGCAATCAGCCCCAGCATTTT.

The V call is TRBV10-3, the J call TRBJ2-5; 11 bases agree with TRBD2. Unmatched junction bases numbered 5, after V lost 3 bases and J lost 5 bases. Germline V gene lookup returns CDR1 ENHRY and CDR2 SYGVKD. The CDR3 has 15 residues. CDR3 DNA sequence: TGTGCCATCAGTGATTATAGCGGGGGGGCGGAGACCCAGTACTTC. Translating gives CAISDYSGGAETQYF.

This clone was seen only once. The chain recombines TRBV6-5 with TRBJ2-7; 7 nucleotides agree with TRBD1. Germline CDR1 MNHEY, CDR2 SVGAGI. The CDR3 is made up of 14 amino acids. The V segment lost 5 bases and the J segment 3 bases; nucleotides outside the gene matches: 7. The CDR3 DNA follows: TGTGCCAGCAGTATCGACAGGGTCTACTACGAGCAGTACTTC. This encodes CASSIDRVYYEQYF.

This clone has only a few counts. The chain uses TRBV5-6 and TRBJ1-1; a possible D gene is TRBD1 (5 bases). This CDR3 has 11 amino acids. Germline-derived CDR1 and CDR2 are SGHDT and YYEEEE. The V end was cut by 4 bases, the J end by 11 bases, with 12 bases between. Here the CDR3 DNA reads TGTGCCAGCAGCCGAGGGACTTCGGCTTTCTTT. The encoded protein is CASSRGTSAFF.

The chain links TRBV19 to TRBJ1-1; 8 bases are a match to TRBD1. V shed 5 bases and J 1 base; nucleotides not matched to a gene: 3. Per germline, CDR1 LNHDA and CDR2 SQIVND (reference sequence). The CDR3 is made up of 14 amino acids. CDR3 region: CASSPGTGNTEAFF. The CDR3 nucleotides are TGTGCCAGTAGTCCCGGGACAGGGAACACTGAAGCTTTCTTT.

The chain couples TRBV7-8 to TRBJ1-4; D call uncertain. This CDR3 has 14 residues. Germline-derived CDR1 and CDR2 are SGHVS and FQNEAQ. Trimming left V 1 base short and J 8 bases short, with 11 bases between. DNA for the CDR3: TGTGCCAGCAGCTTAGGGGCTGTTCGGGAAAAACTGTTTTTT. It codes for CASSLGAVREKLFF. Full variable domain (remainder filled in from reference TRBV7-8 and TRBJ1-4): GAGVSQSPRYKVAKRGQDVALRCDPISGHVSLFWYQQALGQGPEFLTYFQNEAQLDKSGLPSDRFFAERPEGSVSTLKIQRTQQEDSAVYLCASSLGAVREKLFFGSGTQLSVL.

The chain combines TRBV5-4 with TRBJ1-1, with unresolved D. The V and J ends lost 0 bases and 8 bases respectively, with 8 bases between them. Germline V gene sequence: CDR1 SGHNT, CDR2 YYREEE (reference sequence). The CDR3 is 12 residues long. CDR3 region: CASSLEGREAFF. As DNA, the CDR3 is TGTGCCAGCAGCTTGGAAGGCCGCGAAGCTTTCTTT.

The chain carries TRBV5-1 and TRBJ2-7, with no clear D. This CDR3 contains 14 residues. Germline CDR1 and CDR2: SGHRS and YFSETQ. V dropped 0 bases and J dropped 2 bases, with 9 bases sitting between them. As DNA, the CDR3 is TGCGCCAGCAGCTTGGGTCAGGCTGCCTACGAGCAGTACTTC. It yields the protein CASSLGQAAYEQYF. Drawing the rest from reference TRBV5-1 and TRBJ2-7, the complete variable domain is KAGVTQTPRYLIKTRGQQVTLSCSPISGHRSVSWYQQTPGQGLQFLFEYFSETQRNKGNFPGRFSGRQFSNSRSEMNVSTLELGDSALYLCASSLGQAAYEQYFGPGTRLTVT.

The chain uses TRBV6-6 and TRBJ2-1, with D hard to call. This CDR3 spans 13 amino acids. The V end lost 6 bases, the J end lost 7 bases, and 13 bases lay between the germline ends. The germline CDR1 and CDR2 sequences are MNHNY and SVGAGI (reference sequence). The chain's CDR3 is CASSLRTENEQFF. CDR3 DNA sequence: TGTGCCAGCAGCTTGCGGACCGAGAATGAGCAGTTCTTC.

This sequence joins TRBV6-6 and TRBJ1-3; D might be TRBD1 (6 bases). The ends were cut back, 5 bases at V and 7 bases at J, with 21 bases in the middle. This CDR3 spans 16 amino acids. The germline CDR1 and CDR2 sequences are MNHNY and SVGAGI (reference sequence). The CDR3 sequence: CASSLRQDYFLNTIYF. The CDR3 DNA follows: TGTGCCAGCAGTCTCCGACAGGACTATTTTTTGAACACCATATATTTT.

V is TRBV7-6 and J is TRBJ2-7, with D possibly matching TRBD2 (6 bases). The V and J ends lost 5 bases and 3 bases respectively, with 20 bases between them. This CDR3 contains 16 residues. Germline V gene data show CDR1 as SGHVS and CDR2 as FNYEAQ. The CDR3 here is CASSPVVRRGYYEQYF. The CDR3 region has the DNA TGTGCCAGCAGCCCCGTGGTCCGGCGGGGATACTACGAGCAGTACTTC.